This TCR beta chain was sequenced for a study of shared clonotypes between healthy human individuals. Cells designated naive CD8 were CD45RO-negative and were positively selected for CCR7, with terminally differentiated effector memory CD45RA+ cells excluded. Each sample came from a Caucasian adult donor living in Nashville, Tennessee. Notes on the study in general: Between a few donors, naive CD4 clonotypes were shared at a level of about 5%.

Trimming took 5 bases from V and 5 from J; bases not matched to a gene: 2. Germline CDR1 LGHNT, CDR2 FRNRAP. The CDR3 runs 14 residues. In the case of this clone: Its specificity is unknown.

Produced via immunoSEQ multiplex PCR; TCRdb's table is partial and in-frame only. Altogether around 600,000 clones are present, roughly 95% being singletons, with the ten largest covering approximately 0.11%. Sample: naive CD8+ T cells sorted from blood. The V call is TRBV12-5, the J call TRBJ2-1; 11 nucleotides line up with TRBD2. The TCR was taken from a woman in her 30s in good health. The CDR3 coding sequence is TGTGCTAGTGGTGGGGGACTAGCGGACAATGAGCAGTTCTTC. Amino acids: CASGGGLADNEQFF.